This TCR beta chain originates from a study of Tregs in tolerant kidney transplant recipients. Study overall: Related graft donors supplied nonmyeloablative bone marrow transplants, and mixed chimerism was transient. After B cell culture, CD4+CD8-CD25+CD127- and CD4+CD8-4-1BB+CD40L- cells were sorted. Donor B cells were activated roughly 11 days on CD40L-expressing 3T3 cells. General study results and limits: Biological reproducibility was not directly addressed, but technical replication error appeared minimal.

Notes on this clone: Antigen specificity is unknown.

Assay used: immunoSEQ multiplex PCR; TCRdb lists only in-frame clones, some missing. The sample has some 11,000 clones, around nine tenths seen once. Trimming cost V 0 bases and J 7 bases, with 13 bases left between them. The germline V gene has CDR1 GTSNPN and CDR2 SVGIG (reference sequence). The CDR3 is 14 amino acids. This sequence originates from a human patient who received a combined kidney and bone marrow transplant. This chain links TRBV30 with TRBJ2-1; D unresolved. The sequences come from Tregs from blood cultured with allogeneic cells, collected before the transplant. CDR3 DNA: TGTGCCTGGAGTGTACTGGCCAAAACGAATGAGCAGTTCTTC. This translates into CAWSVLAKTNEQFF.